This T cell receptor (beta chain) was captured by sequencing in a study of blood T cell repertoires in COVID-19. Clones were read by immunoSEQ multiplex PCR, and TCRdb kept only the in-frame ones, dropping some. The sample lists 130,000 or so clones, 70% to 85% occurring once. Germline loops: CDR1 SGHTA, CDR2 FQGNSA. The CDR3 covers 14 residues. The trim removed 5 bases at V and 3 bases at J, leaving 5 bases unmatched. Participant ages covered 18 to 89 years across about two dozen US areas. The sequenced sample was PBMCs or T cells enriched from blood (not recorded which). The genes are TRBV7-2 and TRBJ2-7; the match to TRBD2 covers 9 bases. The receptor comes from a man in his forties or fifties who had recovered from COVID-19. The CDR3 DNA follows: TGTGCCAGCAGCCCGGGACTAGCCAACTACGAGCAGTACTTC. The encoded protein is CASSPGLANYEQYF.